This T cell receptor beta chain was sequenced during a study of blood T cell repertoires in COVID-19. On the study more broadly: Samples came from the United States, Italy and Spain, spanning acute and convalescent COVID-19. T cells, B-cell-depleted T cells, or PBMCs supplied cDNA or gDNA.

Methods used by the authors: Counts of nucleated cells, estimated from reference gene primer amplification, were obtained. Method: immunoSEQ multiplex PCR; TCRdb's copy keeps in-frame clones and lacks some. The V and J calls and clone size come from that table; D and trimming were worked out from the DNA. The data contain 50,000 to 80,000 clones, 85% to 90% of them singletons. CDR3 length: 16 residues. V shed 6 bases, J shed 6 bases, and the junction held 15 bases outside the gene matches. This chain links TRBV23-1 with TRBJ1-1, with 8 bases aligning to TRBD1. TRBV23-1 is treated as an ORF (open reading frame) with a function not yet certain. Sequenced sample: peripheral blood. This TCR was recovered from a man aged 60 to 75 with acute or convalescent COVID-19. CDR3 in DNA: TGCGCCAGCAGCCCCCCCTGTCCAGGGGGCCGGGCTGAAGCTTTCTTT. As protein: CASSPPCPGGRAEAFF.